Listed below are T cell receptor beta chains from one sample, sequenced in a study of CD8 T cells in Susac syndrome. MiXCR, applied by TCRdb to the immunoSEQ multiplex PCR reads, yields one record per CDR3 protein. The data contain about 140,000 distinct CDR3 sequences, 85% to 95% of them seen just once; the ten biggest clones take up about 0.11%. Sample: CD4+ T cells from PBMCs. The source of these receptors is a human donor with multiple sclerosis. CDR3s include the opening cysteine and the closing phenylalanine or tryptophan. The order of the fields is CDR3 DNA, CDR3 protein, V gene, D gene, J gene, clone size. D genes are given only for firm matches. A row's size may be missing; if present it is once, few, many or a size class.

CDR3 DNA: TGTGCCAGCAGTTCGAGTACTAGCGGGAGCTACGAGCAGTACTTC; CDR3 protein: CASSSSTSGSYEQYF; V gene: TRBV27; D gene: TRBD2; J gene: TRBJ2-7; clone size: -
CDR3 DNA: TGTGCCAGCAGGATGACGGCGGGCGGGAACACTGAAGCTTTCTTT; CDR3 protein: CASRMTAGGNTEAFF; V gene: TRBV12-3/TRBV12-4; D gene: -; J gene: TRBJ1-1; clone size: -
CDR3 DNA: TGTGCCAGCAGCGACAGGGGTGGCTACACCTTC; CDR3 protein: CASSDRGGYTF; V gene: TRBV9; D gene: TRBD1; J gene: TRBJ1-2; clone size: -
CDR3 DNA: TGTGCCACCAGCCCCGGGACAGGGGGCGGGGAGACCCAGTACTTC; CDR3 protein: CATSPGTGGGETQYF; V gene: TRBV24-1; D gene: TRBD1; J gene: TRBJ2-5; clone size: -
CDR3 DNA: TGCAGCGTTTCTTCAGGGGGCGCTGAAGCTTTCTTT; CDR3 protein: CSVSSGGAEAFF; V gene: TRBV29-1; D gene: TRBD1; J gene: TRBJ1-1; clone size: -
CDR3 DNA: TGCGCCAGCAGCCAAGTTCCCGGGGTTGGTGGCTACACCTTC; CDR3 protein: CASSQVPGVGGYTF; V gene: TRBV4-1; D gene: -; J gene: TRBJ1-2; clone size: -
CDR3 DNA: TGTGCCAGCAGCCAAGACCCTTTGGGCCGCGGGGAGCAGTTCTTC; CDR3 protein: CASSQDPLGRGEQFF; V gene: TRBV4-2; D gene: -; J gene: TRBJ2-1; clone size: -
CDR3 DNA: TGTGCCAGCAGTCCATCCGCGGGCTACGAGCAGTACTTC; CDR3 protein: CASSPSAGYEQYF; V gene: TRBV5-4; D gene: -; J gene: TRBJ2-7; clone size: -
CDR3 DNA: TGTGCCAGCAGTTACATTTCCACGGACAGGCTGGAAGCTTTCTTT; CDR3 protein: CASSYISTDRLEAFF; V gene: TRBV6-6; D gene: TRBD1; J gene: TRBJ1-1; clone size: -
CDR3 DNA: TGTGCCAGCAGCAAGGGCGACAGGGCCACCGGGGAGCTGTTTTTT; CDR3 protein: CASSKGDRATGELFF; V gene: TRBV3-1; D gene: TRBD1; J gene: TRBJ2-2; clone size: -
CDR3 DNA: TGTGCCAGCAGCCAATGGACAGTGACAGAGACCCAGTACTTC; CDR3 protein: CASSQWTVTETQYF; V gene: TRBV3-1; D gene: -; J gene: TRBJ2-5; clone size: once
CDR3 DNA: TGCGCCAGCAGCTTGGGTGCAGCCGGGAACACTGAAGCTTTCTTT; CDR3 protein: CASSLGAAGNTEAFF; V gene: TRBV5-1; D gene: -; J gene: TRBJ1-1; clone size: -
CDR3 DNA: TGTGCCAGCAGAGAGACCGGACGGACTGAAGCTTTCTTT; CDR3 protein: CASRETGRTEAFF; V gene: TRBV27; D gene: -; J gene: TRBJ1-1; clone size: once
CDR3 DNA: TGTGCCAGCAGAGAAATCAGGGGAAGTACCGGGGAGCTGTTTTTT; CDR3 protein: CASREIRGSTGELFF; V gene: TRBV6-1; D gene: -; J gene: TRBJ2-2; clone size: -
CDR3 DNA: TGTGCCACCAGTGACCGGGGGACCCAAGAGACCCAGTACTTC; CDR3 protein: CATSDRGTQETQYF; V gene: TRBV24-1; D gene: -; J gene: TRBJ2-5; clone size: -
CDR3 DNA: TGTGCTAGCAGCCCCGACAGGGTTTCCTACAATGAGCAGTTCTTC; CDR3 protein: CASSPDRVSYNEQFF; V gene: TRBV7-7; D gene: TRBD1; J gene: TRBJ2-1; clone size: once
CDR3 DNA: TGTGCCACCAGCACCGACCGTTCCAGGGTCCGCGAGCAGTACTTC; CDR3 protein: CATSTDRSRVREQYF; V gene: TRBV15; D gene: -; J gene: TRBJ2-7; clone size: -
CDR3 DNA: TGTGCCAGCGGTAGTGCGGCTCGCAATTTGCCCCAGCATTTT; CDR3 protein: CASGSAARNLPQHF; V gene: TRBV27; D gene: -; J gene: TRBJ1-5; clone size: -
CDR3 DNA: TGTGCCAGCAGTTCCGCAGGGCAGGGGAGTGGAGGCTACACCTTC; CDR3 protein: CASSSAGQGSGGYTF; V gene: TRBV28; D gene: -; J gene: TRBJ1-2; clone size: -
CDR3 DNA: TGCGCCAGCAGCTTGGATCCGGGGCGGGATACGCAGTATTTT; CDR3 protein: CASSLDPGRDTQYF; V gene: TRBV5-1; D gene: -; J gene: TRBJ2-3; clone size: once
CDR3 DNA: TGTGCCAGCAGTCCGCCCGGACAGGGGAAGACCCAGTACTTC; CDR3 protein: CASSPPGQGKTQYF; V gene: TRBV28; D gene: TRBD1; J gene: TRBJ2-5; clone size: -
CDR3 DNA: TGCAGCGCAGGACTAGCGCTTTCTAGTGAGCAGTACTTC; CDR3 protein: CSAGLALSSEQYF; V gene: TRBV29-1; D gene: TRBD2; J gene: TRBJ2-7; clone size: -
CDR3 DNA: TGTGCCAGCAGTGACACAGGGGCTGGGGCCAACGTCCTGACTTTC; CDR3 protein: CASSDTGAGANVLTF; V gene: TRBV25-1; D gene: TRBD1; J gene: TRBJ2-6; clone size: -
CDR3 DNA: TGCAGTGCTAGATTTCCGATGGGACCTACGGAGCAGTACTTC; CDR3 protein: CSARFPMGPTEQYF; V gene: TRBV20-1; D gene: -; J gene: TRBJ2-7; clone size: -
CDR3 DNA: TGCAGTGCTAGACAACCGGAGGGGATGAACACTGAAGCTTTCTTT; CDR3 protein: CSARQPEGMNTEAFF; V gene: TRBV20-1; D gene: -; J gene: TRBJ1-1; clone size: -
CDR3 DNA: TGTGCCAGCTCACTTGGGACAGGGAGCGGCGAGCAGTACTTC; CDR3 protein: CASSLGTGSGEQYF; V gene: TRBV18; D gene: TRBD1; J gene: TRBJ2-7; clone size: -
CDR3 DNA: TGCAGCGTTGAAGGTAGACCCACTGAAGCTTTCTTT; CDR3 protein: CSVEGRPTEAFF; V gene: TRBV29-1; D gene: -; J gene: TRBJ1-1; clone size: once
CDR3 DNA: TGCGCCAGCAGACCGGGGGCAGCGAACACCGGGGAGCTGTTTTTT; CDR3 protein: CASRPGAANTGELFF; V gene: TRBV5-1; D gene: -; J gene: TRBJ2-2; clone size: once
CDR3 DNA: TGTGCCAGTAGTATCATCTGGTCGTCAAGCGGGGCCTACGAGCAGTACTTC; CDR3 protein: CASSIIWSSSGAYEQYF; V gene: TRBV19; D gene: TRBD2; J gene: TRBJ2-7; clone size: -
CDR3 DNA: TGTGCCAGCAGAACGACAGCGAACACTGAAGCTTTCTTT; CDR3 protein: CASRTTANTEAFF; V gene: TRBV28; D gene: -; J gene: TRBJ1-1; clone size: -
CDR3 DNA: TGTGCCAGCTCACCATCGACAGGGTCCGGCACAGATACGCAGTATTTT; CDR3 protein: CASSPSTGSGTDTQYF; V gene: TRBV18; D gene: TRBD1; J gene: TRBJ2-3; clone size: -
CDR3 DNA: TGCGCCAGCAGCTCCCAAATTTGGACTAATGAAAAACTGTTTTTT; CDR3 protein: CASSSQIWTNEKLFF; V gene: TRBV4-1; D gene: -; J gene: TRBJ1-4; clone size: -
CDR3 DNA: TGCAGTGCTACCGCGACACCTTATAGCAATCAGCCCCAGCATTTT; CDR3 protein: CSATATPYSNQPQHF; V gene: TRBV20-1; D gene: -; J gene: TRBJ1-5; clone size: -
CDR3 DNA: TGCAGTGCGGAGGTATGGGGGACACCACAATACAATGAGCAGTTCTTC; CDR3 protein: CSAEVWGTPQYNEQFF; V gene: TRBV20-1; D gene: -; J gene: TRBJ2-1; clone size: -
CDR3 DNA: TGTGCCAGCAGCCATTTTCAGCGACATTACCAAGAGACCCAGTACTTC; CDR3 protein: CASSHFQRHYQETQYF; V gene: TRBV3-1; D gene: -; J gene: TRBJ2-5; clone size: -
CDR3 DNA: TGCGCCAGCAGCCAAGCAGGACAGGGGATCTACGAGCAGTACTTC; CDR3 protein: CASSQAGQGIYEQYF; V gene: TRBV4-1; D gene: TRBD1; J gene: TRBJ2-7; clone size: -
CDR3 DNA: TGCAGTGCTAGGCAGCGGGGGACAGTGCGGACAGATACGCAGTATTTT; CDR3 protein: CSARQRGTVRTDTQYF; V gene: TRBV20-1; D gene: -; J gene: TRBJ2-3; clone size: -
CDR3 DNA: TGCGCCAGCAGCGTGGACAGTAGGACCACTGAAGCTTTCTTT; CDR3 protein: CASSVDSRTTEAFF; V gene: TRBV5-1; D gene: -; J gene: TRBJ1-1; clone size: -
CDR3 DNA: TGTGCCAGCAGCGAGGCAGCCAACTCCTACGAGCAGTACTTC; CDR3 protein: CASSEAANSYEQYF; V gene: TRBV3-1; D gene: -; J gene: TRBJ2-7; clone size: -
CDR3 DNA: TGCAGCGTTGACGCCAGGACAGGGGTGGGCAATGAGCAGTTCTTC; CDR3 protein: CSVDARTGVGNEQFF; V gene: TRBV29-1; D gene: TRBD1; J gene: TRBJ2-1; clone size: -
CDR3 DNA: TGTGCCAGCATGCGACAGGGGGCTGGTCAGCCCCAGCATTTT; CDR3 protein: CASMRQGAGQPQHF; V gene: TRBV6-1; D gene: TRBD1; J gene: TRBJ1-5; clone size: -
CDR3 DNA: TGTGCCAGCAGCCAAGCAGGGCTCTCCACTGAAGCTTTCTTT; CDR3 protein: CASSQAGLSTEAFF; V gene: TRBV4-2; D gene: -; J gene: TRBJ1-1; clone size: -
CDR3 DNA: TGCAGTGTAGGCGGGGGGGCATCGTACGAGCAGTACTTC; CDR3 protein: CSVGGGASYEQYF; V gene: TRBV20-1; D gene: TRBD2; J gene: TRBJ2-7; clone size: -
CDR3 DNA: TGTGCCAGCAGCGGATCCCCCCGCTCCGAGCAGTACTTC; CDR3 protein: CASSGSPRSEQYF; V gene: TRBV27; D gene: -; J gene: TRBJ2-7; clone size: -
CDR3 DNA: TGTGCCAGCAGCTTACTCAGGGATTCTAACTATGGCTACACCTTC; CDR3 protein: CASSLLRDSNYGYTF; V gene: TRBV7-8; D gene: -; J gene: TRBJ1-2; clone size: -
CDR3 DNA: TGTGCCAGCAGTTTCAGCGGGACTGCTCCCTACGAGCAGTACTTC; CDR3 protein: CASSFSGTAPYEQYF; V gene: TRBV12-3/TRBV12-4; D gene: TRBD2; J gene: TRBJ2-7; clone size: -
CDR3 DNA: TGTGCCAGCAGTTCTAGCGGGGGGGCCTTCGAGACCCAGTACTTC; CDR3 protein: CASSSSGGAFETQYF; V gene: TRBV7-9; D gene: TRBD2; J gene: TRBJ2-5; clone size: -